Following are 21 T cell receptor beta chains from one sample sequenced in a study of T-cell memory formation after mild COVID-19. TCRdb passed the 5' RACE reads through MiXCR, listing each CDR3 protein once. The table lists 70,000 to 100,000 distinct CDR3 sequences, about 16% of them singletons. The sequencing input was PBMCs or a T cell subset sorted from them (not recorded which). These receptors were obtained from a man aged 18 to 29 who had mild COVID-19 (a few samples of this study predate the infection). Cell type and time point are not known.

This clonotype was seen repeatedly, ten times or more. V usage is TRBV4-2 and J usage is TRBJ1-1, with a tentative D call TRBD1 (5 bases). The germline V gene has CDR1 LGHNA and CDR2 YNFKEQ. V was cut by 0 bases and J by 7 bases, with 15 bases left in between. The CDR3 consists of 15 residues. The CDR3 protein is CASSQEYGTSNEAFF. The CDR3 region has the DNA TGTGCCAGCAGCCAAGAGTACGGGACTTCTAATGAAGCTTTCTTT.

This clonotype occurred a few times. The chain recombines TRBV9 with TRBJ2-4; 8 bases line up with TRBD2. Germline V lookup: CDR1 SGDLS, CDR2 YYNGEE. This CDR3 comprises 15 residues. Trimming at V came to 0 bases and at J to 2 bases, leaving 1 base not matched to a gene. The CDR3 DNA follows: TGTGCCAGCAGCGTAGCGGGGGGGCCCAAAAACATTCAGTACTTC. Protein product: CASSVAGGPKNIQYF.

This clonotype came up a few times. The V and J genes are TRBV27 and TRBJ1-2; possibly TRBD1 for D (6 bases). CDR1 and CDR2 (germline): MNHEY, SMNVEV (reference sequence). This CDR3 is 15 amino acids long. Deletions cut 5 bases from V and 6 bases from J, with 19 bases between. CDR3 bases: TGTGCCAGCAGTCCTCAGGTAGACAGGATCAATGGCTACACCTTC. Its protein product is CASSPQVDRINGYTF.

The chain couples TRBV19 to TRBJ2-4; D ambiguous. This CDR3 is built from 12 residues. Trimming removed 11 bases from V and 1 base from J, with 9 bases in between. CDR1 is LNHDA and CDR2 is SQIVND in the germline V gene (reference sequence). In DNA, the CDR3 is TGTGCCTCCGCACGGGCCAAAAACATTCAGTACTTC. It yields the protein CASARAKNIQYF.

This clonotype was seen more than once but under ten times. The rearrangement joins TRBV4-1 to TRBJ2-7; 7 bases are shared with TRBD2. The V segment lost 0 bases and the J segment 0 bases; nucleotides outside the gene matches: 5. CDR3 length equals 16 residues. Germline V gives CDR1 MGHRA, CDR2 YSYEKL. The CDR3 region has the DNA TGCGCCAGCAGCCAAGATCTAGCGGAAAGCTCCTACGAGCAGTACTTC. This translates into CASSQDLAESSYEQYF.

This clonotype was seen only a few times. The rearrangement joins TRBV11-1 to TRBJ2-5; unclear D gene. CDR3 size: 12 residues. Trimming pared 5 bases from V and 4 bases from J, leaving 8 bases between. Per germline, CDR1 SGHAT and CDR2 FQDESV (reference sequence). In DNA form, the CDR3 reads TGTGCCAGCAGCGAAGAAGGAGAGACCCAGTACTTC. This gives the protein CASSEEGETQYF.

The sample holds a few counts of this clonotype. The rearrangement uses TRBV5-5 and TRBJ1-3, with 7 positions matching TRBD1. Germline V CDR1 and CDR2: SGHKS, YYEKEE (reference sequence). The ends lost 3 bases at V and 0 bases at J; junction bases unmatched: 6. The CDR3 is 16 amino acids. The CDR3 spells CASSSGQPISGNTIYF. The CDR3 DNA follows: TGTGCCAGCAGCTCGGGACAGCCCATCTCTGGAAACACCATATATTTT.

The chain joins TRBV4-3 to TRBJ1-4; D may be TRBD1 (5 bases). V lost 0 bases, J lost 4 bases, and 18 bases lay in between. Germline CDR1 reads LGHNA; CDR2 reads YSLEER. The CDR3 consists of 18 residues. The CDR3 nucleotides read TGCGCCAGCAGCCAAGATCGGGCGGGGCAGCCTAATAATGAAAAACTGTTTTTT. Protein: CASSQDRAGQPNNEKLFF.

In its sample, this clonotype was seen a few times. The chain carries TRBV6-5 and TRBJ2-1, with D unclear. Germline V lookup: CDR1 MNHEY, CDR2 SVGAGI. Trimming took off 0 bases at V and 9 bases at J, with 12 bases between the two ends. The length of the CDR3 is 14 residues. CDR3 bases: TGTGCCAGCAGTTACTCCGCCCTTACGGGTGAGCAGTTCTTC. Its translation: CASSYSALTGEQFF.

This clonotype was seen repeatedly, ten times or more. V gene TRBV29-1 combines with J gene TRBJ2-2; 8 bases match TRBD1. The V gene end was trimmed by 3 bases and the J gene end by 1 base; junction bases not matched to a gene: 4. The CDR3 is made up of 15 amino acids. Germline-derived CDR1 and CDR2 are SQVTM and ANQGSEA. The CDR3 protein is CSVDLGQGNTGELFF. For the CDR3, the DNA is TGCAGCGTTGACCTCGGACAGGGGAACACCGGGGAGCTGTTTTTT.

The chain couples TRBV6-7 to TRBJ1-5; no definite D call. TRBV6-7 is an open reading frame, and its role is uncertain. Trimming shortened V by 2 bases and J by 4 bases, and 9 bases separated the two germline ends. The CDR3 spans 14 residues. CDR3 nucleotide sequence: TGTGCCAGCAGTTACCCCGCAAATAATCAGCCCCAGCATTTT. It codes for CASSYPANNQPQHF.

This clonotype was seen a few times. The chain joins TRBV7-9 to TRBJ2-1; D remains unclear. Per the germline V gene, CDR1 is SEHNR and CDR2 is FQNEAQ (reference sequence). The CDR3 length is 14 residues. Between the trimmed V and J ends, which lost 1 base and 5 bases, there was a span of 9 bases. CDR3: CASSLVGLDNEQFF. The CDR3, as DNA: TGTGCCAGCAGCTTAGTAGGGCTCGACAATGAGCAGTTCTTC.

CDR3 protein: CASSYRGGSYEQYF. The DNA for the CDR3 is TGTGCCAGCAGTTACAGAGGGGGCAGCTACGAGCAGTACTTC. This chain connects TRBV27 to TRBJ2-7; 7 nucleotides agree with TRBD1. Losses at the gene ends were 4 bases for V and 3 bases for J; bases not matched to a gene: 6. The germline V gene has CDR1 MNHEY and CDR2 SMNVEV (reference sequence). This CDR3 spans 14 amino acids.

This clonotype was counted a few times. V is TRBV12-3 or TRBV12-4 and J is TRBJ2-3; D perhaps matches TRBD2 (5 bases). The CDR3 is 15 residues long. V lost 6 bases and J lost 2, with 15 bases in between. The DNA of the CDR3 is TGTGCCAGCAGCCCACTAGGCCGGGACACAGATACGCAGTATTTT. Translated, it gives CASSPLGRDTDTQYF.

The gene calls are TRBV20-1 and TRBJ2-1; 9 bases map to TRBD2. Germline assignment: CDR1 DFQATT and CDR2 SNEGSKA (reference sequence). The CDR3 has 17 amino acids. V shed 5 bases and J 9 bases; nucleotides not matched to a gene: 20. In nucleotides, the CDR3 is TGCAGTGCTCTACCCCAGGTCGGCGGGGGGGCCAGGGGTGAGCAGTTCTTC. It is translated as CSALPQVGGGARGEQFF.

This clonotype appeared a few times. The J gene is TRBJ2-7, the V gene TRBV7-2; no reliable D call. Germline-derived CDR1 and CDR2 are SGHTA and FQGNSA. The length of the CDR3 is 12 residues. The germline V and J ends were trimmed by 2 bases and 3 bases, with 5 bases remaining between them. The CDR3 spells CASSLWVYEQYF. The CDR3 DNA reads TGTGCCAGCAGCTTATGGGTCTACGAGCAGTACTTC.

This chain connects TRBV11-2 to TRBJ1-2, with a tentative D call TRBD1 (5 bases). Germline CDR1 is SGHAT and CDR2 is FQNNGV. The CDR3 has 14 amino acids. Deletions cut 4 bases from V and 4 bases from J, with 13 bases between. The CDR3 DNA is TGTGCCAGCAGCTCCGTCGACAGAGCCTATGGCTACACCTTC. The encoded protein is CASSSVDRAYGYTF.

There are many counts of this clonotype. This chain uses TRBV9 with TRBJ2-4; 9 bases align to TRBD2. Germline assignment: CDR1 SGDLS and CDR2 YYNGEE. V shed 2 bases and J 8 bases; nucleotides not matched to a gene: 14. The CDR3 runs 17 residues. The CDR3 DNA reads as TGTGCCAGCAGCGTCCAACCGGCGGGGGGGCCGAGGGACATTCAGTACTTC. Its protein product is CASSVQPAGGPRDIQYF.

The rearrangement joins TRBV29-1 to TRBJ2-1, with 7 bases fitting TRBD2. CDR3 size: 14 residues. Germline loops: CDR1 SQVTM, CDR2 ANQGSEA. V dropped 3 bases and J dropped 5; count of bases not matched to a gene: 7. As DNA, the CDR3 is TGCAGCGTTGAGGCGGGGGTAGTTAACAATGAGCAGTTCTTC. Translating gives CSVEAGVVNNEQFF.

This clonotype was found a few times. This chain links TRBV4-1 with TRBJ2-7; 7 nucleotides line up with TRBD1. The germline V gene has CDR1 MGHRA and CDR2 YSYEKL. The ends lost 0 bases at V and 4 bases at J; junction bases unmatched: 9. The CDR3 has 16 amino acids. In DNA form, the CDR3 reads TGCGCCAGCAGCCAAGACCGACAGGGAGACTGGTACGAGCAGTACTTC. The encoded protein is CASSQDRQGDWYEQYF.

For this clonotype: Its ends do not fully match the called genes, so a read error is possible. The CDR3 loop is CASSYAGGTGNEQVF. For the CDR3, the DNA is TGTGCCAGCAGCTACGCAGGGGGCACGGGGAATGAGCAGGTCTTC. The chain employs TRBV7-3 and TRBJ2-1; 8 nucleotides line up with TRBD1. The CDR3 extends over 15 amino acids. Germline V gene sequence: CDR1 SGHTA, CDR2 FQGTGA.